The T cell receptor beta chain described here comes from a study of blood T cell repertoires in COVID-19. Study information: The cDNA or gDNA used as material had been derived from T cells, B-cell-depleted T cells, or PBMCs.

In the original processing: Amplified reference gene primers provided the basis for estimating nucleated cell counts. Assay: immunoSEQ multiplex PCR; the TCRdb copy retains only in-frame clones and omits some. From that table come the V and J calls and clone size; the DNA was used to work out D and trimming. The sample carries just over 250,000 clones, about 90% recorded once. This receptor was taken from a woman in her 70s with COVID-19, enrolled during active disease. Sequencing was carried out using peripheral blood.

CDR3 DNA sequence: TGTGCCAGCAGCGACCAGGGTGACCGTGGCTACACCTTC. Translating it yields CASSDQGDRGYTF. This chain links TRBV6-6 with TRBJ1-2; a weak D match, TRBD1 (5 bases). Germline V CDR1 and CDR2: MNHNY, SVGAGI (reference sequence). The V end lost 6 bases, the J end lost 7 bases, and 15 bases lay between the germline ends. The CDR3 runs to 13 residues.